Presented here are 18 T cell receptor beta chains from one specimen sequenced in a study of blood T cells in healthy people across ages. Next came a second PCR, run for about 6 to 12 cycles, which used a sample-barcoded 5' primer along with a J-beta primer mix. TCRdb recomputed calls from the 5' RACE reads with MiXCR, one row per CDR3 protein. The sample includes around 1,500,000 distinct CDR3 sequences, under 30% of them seen just once. Sequencing input: blood. These receptors were collected from a woman aged 25 to 39 in good health.

This clonotype was observed a few times. The chain employs TRBV5-1 and TRBJ2-3, with 13 positions matching TRBD2. The CDR3 runs to 18 residues. V lost 0 bases and J lost 2; bases outside the gene matches: 6. Germline CDR1 is SGHRS and CDR2 is YFSETQ. CDR3 amino acids: CASSLEGLAGLITDTQYF. CDR3 DNA: TGCGCCAGCAGCTTGGAGGGACTAGCGGGACTTATCACAGATACGCAGTATTTT.

This clonotype came up many times. The V and J genes are TRBV29-1 and TRBJ2-7; 13 positions match TRBD2. Germline values: CDR1 SQVTM, CDR2 ANQGSEA. The CDR3 totals 15 residues. The J segment lost 7 bases and the V segment lost 1 base, leaving 7 bases of the junction unmatched. This CDR3 is CSVEVGLAGVKEQYF. The CDR3 DNA reads as TGCAGCGTTGAAGTCGGACTAGCGGGGGTAAAAGAGCAGTACTTC.

V gene TRBV20-1 combines with J gene TRBJ2-3, with TRBD2 matching over 10 bases. From germline, CDR1 is DFQATT and CDR2 SNEGSKA (reference sequence). The CDR3 has 15 residues. V lost 4 bases, J lost 0 bases, and 4 bases stayed unmatched. This CDR3 is CSATRLAGSTDTQYF. In nucleotides, the CDR3 is TGCAGTGCTACCAGACTAGCGGGTAGCACAGATACGCAGTATTTT.

This clonotype was recorded a few times. CDR3 bases: TGCGCCAGCAGCTCGGGACAGATTCGGGAGACCCAGTACTTC. Residues: CASSSGQIRETQYF. This chain joins TRBV5-1 and TRBJ2-5; 7 nucleotides match TRBD1. Trimming cost V 3 bases and J 5 bases; bases outside gene matches: 7. Germline loops: CDR1 SGHRS, CDR2 YFSETQ. This CDR3 region has 14 residues.

This clonotype was observed at least ten times. The V and J genes are TRBV20-1 and TRBJ2-1; 10 bases agree with TRBD1. The CDR3 runs 12 residues. Germline loops: CDR1 DFQATT, CDR2 SNEGSKA (reference sequence). CDR3 residues: CSARTGGNEQFF. In DNA form, the CDR3 reads TGCAGCGCTCGGACAGGGGGCAATGAGCAGTTCTTC.

The rearrangement uses TRBV7-9 and TRBJ2-1, with 8 positions matching TRBD1. Trimming removed 5 bases from V and 7 bases from J; junction bases left unmatched: 10. The CDR3 length is 15 residues. From germline, CDR1 is SEHNR and CDR2 FQNEAQ (reference sequence). CDR3 coding DNA: TGTGCCAGCAGCACTGCAGGGGGCACGGAGAATGAGCAGTTCTTC. Translated, it gives CASSTAGGTENEQFF.

This clonotype was counted at least ten times. The chain employs TRBV29-1 and TRBJ2-1, with D hard to call. The V and J ends lost 5 bases and 5 bases respectively, with 10 bases between them. The CDR3 sequence is 12 residues long. Germline lookup yields CDR1 SQVTM and CDR2 ANQGSEA. CDR3 amino acids: CSVPGYHNEQFF. CDR3 nucleotide sequence: TGCAGCGTTCCGGGCTATCACAATGAGCAGTTCTTC.

This clonotype occurred a few times. The chain has TRBV27 and TRBJ2-7, with D tentatively TRBD2 (5 bases). The V and J ends lost 6 bases and 6 bases respectively, with 6 bases between them. The CDR3 length is 10 residues. Per germline, CDR1 MNHEY and CDR2 SMNVEV (reference sequence). In DNA form, the CDR3 reads TGTGCCAGCAGCGCGGGCGAGCAGTACTTC. It is translated as CASSAGEQYF.

In its sample, this clonotype was seen a few times. The gene calls are TRBV10-3 and TRBJ1-2; D gene unclear. Germline V gene lookup returns CDR1 ENHRY and CDR2 SYGVKD. The V gene lost 3 bases and the J gene lost 1 base, with 6 bases spanning the gap. This CDR3 spans 13 amino acids. CDR3 in amino acids: CAISDTVNYGYTF. The CDR3 bases are TGTGCCATCAGTGACACCGTTAACTATGGCTACACCTTC.

This clonotype has more than one count but fewer than ten. The chain links TRBV19 to TRBJ2-1; no reliable D call. Germline V CDR1 and CDR2: LNHDA, SQIVND (reference sequence). Trimming took off 0 bases at V and 9 bases at J, with 9 bases between the two ends. There are 13 residues in the CDR3. The CDR3 bases are TGTGCCAGTAGTATAGATGGGGTTGGTGAGCAGTTCTTC. Its protein is CASSIDGVGEQFF.

The chain carries TRBV7-9 and TRBJ2-4, with D unclear. V lost 8 bases to trimming and J lost 0 bases, with 8 bases between them. The CDR3 sequence is 13 residues long. CDR1 SEHNR and CDR2 FQNEAQ come from the germline V gene (reference sequence). The CDR3 region is CASADLAKNIQYF. CDR3 bases: TGTGCCAGCGCAGACTTAGCCAAAAACATTCAGTACTTC.

The chain joins TRBV7-3 to TRBJ2-2, with a possible D match to TRBD2 (7 bases). The CDR3 consists of 19 residues. V was trimmed by 4 bases and J by 1 base, leaving 22 bases between them. CDR1 and CDR2 (germline): SGHTA, FQGTGA. CDR3 loop: CASSSLLRGPRENTGELFF. In nucleotides, the CDR3 is TGTGCCAGCAGCTCCCTCTTGCGGGGGCCGAGAGAGAACACCGGGGAGCTGTTTTTT. The variable domain in full, with the rest retrieved from reference TRBV7-3 and TRBJ2-2, is GAGVSQTPSNKVTEKGKYVELRCDPISGHTALYWYRQSLGQGPEFLIYFQGTGAADDSGLPNDRFFAVRPEGSVSTLKIQRTERGDSAVYLCASSSLLRGPRENTGELFFGEGSRLTVL.

The chain uses TRBV19 and TRBJ2-3; TRBD2 agrees at 7 bases. The length of the CDR3 is 15 residues. The germline CDR1 and CDR2 sequences are LNHDA and SQIVND (reference sequence). Losses at the gene ends were 7 bases for V and 2 bases for J; bases not matched to a gene: 9. CDR3 bases: TGTGCCAGTACCGGGAAGCGGGGACCCACAGATACGCAGTATTTT. This encodes CASTGKRGPTDTQYF.

This chain joins TRBV12-3 or TRBV12-4 and TRBJ1-5; the D is unclear. The CDR3 runs 15 residues. Trimming left V 7 bases short and J 5 bases short, with 18 bases between. The CDR3, as DNA: TGTGCCAGCACCTTAGGCGGGGTTGGACATCAGCCCCAGCATTTT. The encoded protein is CASTLGGVGHQPQHF.

This clonotype was counted many times. The chain has TRBV6-5 and TRBJ2-7, with D tentatively TRBD1 (7 bases). The CDR3 has 16 amino acids. The ends were cut back, 0 bases at V and 1 base at J, with 13 bases in the middle. Germline V gene data show CDR1 as MNHEY and CDR2 as SVGAGI. CDR3 sequence reads: CASSYSRQGGSYEQYF. The CDR3 coding sequence is TGTGCCAGCAGTTACTCTCGGCAGGGGGGTTCCTACGAGCAGTACTTC.

This chain joins TRBV12-3 or TRBV12-4 and TRBJ2-7; no definite D call. Trimming removed 5 bases at V and 2 bases at J, with 10 bases between. CDR3 size: 13 residues. CDR3 bases: TGTGCCAGCAGTCGTCCAGATACCTACGAGCAGTACTTC. It is translated as CASSRPDTYEQYF.

This clonotype was seen repeatedly, ten times or more. The junction departs from germline at one end; a sequencing error may be responsible. V and J are TRBV18 and TRBJ2-6, with unresolved D. The CDR3 sequence is 15 residues long. Looked up from germline, CDR1 is KGHSH and CDR2 is LQKENI. DNA for the CDR3: TGCGCCAGCAGCCCCGACACCTCTGGGGCCAACGTCCTGACTTTC. It codes for CASSPDTSGANVLTF. The full variable domain, its missing parts supplied by reference TRBV18 and TRBJ2-6, is NAGVMQNPRHLVRRRGQEARLRCSPMKGHSHVYWYRQLPEEGLKFMVYLQKENIIDESGMPKERFSAEFPKEGPSILRIQQVVRGDSAAYFCASSPDTSGANVLTFGAGSRLTVL.

In its sample, this clonotype was seen many times. The chain couples TRBV20-1 to TRBJ2-1, with D tentatively TRBD1 (5 bases). Germline V lookup: CDR1 DFQATT, CDR2 SNEGSKA (reference sequence). V was pared by 6 bases and J by 10 bases, with 16 bases between. The CDR3 is 12 residues long. For the CDR3, the DNA is TGCAGTGCGGGGCTCCCCCTCGGGGAGCAGTTCTTC. Amino acid sequence: CSAGLPLGEQFF.